This T cell receptor (beta chain) was observed in a study of cytomegalovirus exposure and HLA in healthy donors listed by TCRdb under 2017. Study-wide context: A later analysis indicated that the roughly 130 validation repertoires were generated on the platform also employed for the approximately 700 repertoires of the first cohort. Besides the first cohort of under 700 subjects, a separate validation cohort made up of some 110 different subjects was used. The study aimed to test whether cataloging public T cell receptors could reveal signatures of past pathogen exposure. High-throughput TCR immunosequencing, statistical association of individual TCRs with disease status, and machine learning were combined to predict cytomegalovirus infection status. General findings and caveats noted by the study authors: A few of the identified cytomegalovirus-associated TCR beta chains were confirmed in vitro to be specific for cytomegalovirus antigens. The authors suggested that the approach could potentially be extended to other disease states and immunological phenotypes. Across donors, most TCR sequences were observed very rarely, whereas some public TCRs were present in many individuals. The validation cohort had no HLA typing available for a later analysis, so co-occurrence within that cohort was assessed over all 110 or so repertoires. In a later analysis, TCRs clustered in the first cohort were found to also tend to co-occur in the 120 or so validation repertoires, with approximately 95% of cluster scores above 0. The classifier was reported to diagnose cytomegalovirus status with high specificity and sensitivity in both the original and validation cohorts. The study listed 150 to 200 TCR beta chains as associated with cytomegalovirus.

Donors formed part of the validation cohort, which comprised some 120 subjects and was distinct from the first cohort of under 850 subjects. Receptor libraries were prepared by the immunoSEQ multiplex PCR assay. Turning to the authors' computational methods: A statistical classification framework was developed to diagnose cytomegalovirus status using the catalog of TCR beta chain sequences. Imported from immuneACCESS, the table was reduced by TCRdb to in-frame sequences with V and J called. These copies leave out some clones; in studies compared against another copy, an unresolved V gene accounts for under half, and the cause of the remainder is not known. V and J calls and clone size are as listed in that table; D and trimming were resolved from the DNA. Counted in this sample were some 200,000 clones; around 86% of them appeared once. Of the sample, about 7.2% falls within the top ten clones.

This clone was picked up a small number of times. No cognate antigen has been identified for it. Base qualities are not provided; no much larger clone lies one nucleotide away. V loses 6 bases, J loses 7 bases, and the germline ends lie 12 bases apart. The CDR1 and CDR2 encoded by the germline V gene are SNHLY and FYNNEI. From the cysteine up to the phenylalanine, the CDR3 has a length of 12 residues. Only the CDR3 region is kept as DNA, spanning 36 bases read in frame from base 1. This sequence originates from a man aged 30 to 45 in good health and CMV-seropositive. The V gene is TRBV2 and the J gene is TRBJ2-5; the D gene is perhaps TRBD1, from 5 matching bases. Specimen: PBMCs. The CDR3 region reads CASRAGKGTQYF. The DNA sequence reads TGTGCCAGCAGGGCAGGGAAGGGGACCCAGTACTTC.